This TCR beta chain appears in the sequencing data of a study of regulatory T cells in long-lasting Graves disease. Time point denoted: newly diagnosed GD, antithyroid drugs for less than 3 months. From PBMCs, RNA was extracted and then used to make the TCR library. Enrollment of patients was through an endocrinology department in Xi'an, China. The CDR3 contains 16 residues. CDR1 is SEHNR and CDR2 is FQNEAQ in the germline V gene (reference sequence). Germline trimming cut 4 bases from V and 1 base from J; bases unmatched to any gene: 5. This clonotype was found a few times. Researchers made TCR beta libraries by using iRepertoire HTBI primers and running Arm-PCR on CDR3 regions. Each CDR3 protein is one row after TCRdb ran MiXCR on the multiplex PCR reads. Among 400,000 to 500,000 distinct CDR3 sequences, about 15% were seen once, and the ten largest hold 16%. These records were also assigned to another study, of T cells in Graves' hyperthyroidism and ophthalmopathy.

Sample: peripheral blood mononuclear cells (PBMCs), taken at new diagnosis, from a patient treated with antithyroid drugs. This chain joins TRBV7-9 and TRBJ2-2, with 8 bases lining up with TRBD2. The sequence was collected from a woman aged 25 to 39 with Graves disease. The CDR3 region has the DNA TGTGCCAGCAGCTCTCCAAGCGGGAGGAACACCGGGGAGCTGTTTTTT. It is translated as CASSSPSGRNTGELFF.